This T cell receptor (beta chain) emerged from a study of blood T cell repertoires in COVID-19. Looking at the study overall: T cells, B-cell-depleted T cells, or PBMCs provided the cDNA or gDNA that served as material.

The germline V and J ends were trimmed by 3 bases and 4 bases, with 9 bases remaining between them. Germline V gives CDR1 SGHVS, CDR2 FQNEAQ. The CDR3 runs 13 residues. Study processing details: Amplified reference gene primers provided the basis for estimating nucleated cell counts. Using immunoSEQ multiplex PCR, the repertoire was profiled, and TCRdb retains in-frame clones only, with some absent. The V and J calls and the clone size are those of that table, but D and trimming were determined from the DNA. The sample holds 45,000 to 65,000 clones, about four fifths seen once. The TCR was taken from a man aged 65 to 79 with active COVID-19. The sample taken for sequencing was peripheral blood. The chain links TRBV7-8 to TRBJ1-1; TRBD1 might be the D (5 bases). CDR3 amino acids: CASSFGGVTEAFF. The DNA of the CDR3 is TGTGCCAGCAGCTTTGGAGGGGTCACTGAAGCTTTCTTT.